The 9 T cell receptor beta chains below come from one sample, sequenced in a study of CD8+CD57+ T cells in acquired aplastic anemia. Patients selected for sequencing had displayed CD8+CD57+ cell expansion by flow cytometry. Genomic DNA, the template, was used for profiling of the TCR beta VDJ and CDR3. TCRdb processed the reads anew with MiXCR; each CDR3 protein has one entry. The top ten hold under 55% of the sample, which has roughly 200,000 distinct CDR3 sequences, roughly 65% seen once. Material for sequencing was sorted CD4+, CD8+, or CD8+CD57+ T cells (not recorded which) from PBMCs. These receptors came from a human donor with aplastic anemia.

The V call is TRBV6-2 or TRBV6-3, the J call TRBJ1-6, with unresolved D. V gave up 2 bases and J gave up 9 bases, with 14 bases separating them. The CDR3 runs to 15 residues. The germline CDR1 and CDR2 sequences are MNHEY and SVGEGT. Written as DNA, the CDR3 is TGTGCCAGCAGTTACCCCTACCCTCCCGCTTCACCCCTCCACTTT. Amino acids: CASSYPYPPASPLHF.

This clonotype was observed at least ten times. This chain connects TRBV5-1 to TRBJ2-2, with TRBD1 matching over 7 bases. Unmatched junction bases numbered 4, after V lost 4 bases and J lost 1 base. This CDR3 comprises 15 residues. Per germline, CDR1 SGHRS and CDR2 YFSETQ. The CDR3 here is CASSPDRENTGELFF. For the CDR3, the DNA is TGCGCCAGCAGCCCAGACAGGGAGAACACCGGGGAGCTGTTTTTT.

For this clonotype: This CDR3 is missing its conserved last phenylalanine or tryptophan, likely due to a read error. This chain links TRBV15 with TRBJ2-1; no clear D. Germline V gene sequence: CDR1 LNHNV, CDR2 YYDKDF (reference sequence). Trimming removed 0 bases from V and 7 bases from J, with 13 bases in between. This CDR3 comprises 15 residues. Written as DNA, the CDR3 is TGTGCCACCAGCAGAGAGCGTCAAGCCTCTAATGAGCAGTTCTCC. It specifies CATSRERQASNEQFS.

The gene calls are TRBV7-9 and TRBJ2-7, with TRBD2 identical over 15 bases. This CDR3 has 17 amino acids. Germline CDR1 is SEHNR and CDR2 is FQNEAQ (reference sequence). J lost 1 base, V lost 5 bases, and 6 bases had no gene match. The CDR3: CASSPRGLAGGSYEQYF. The CDR3 DNA is TGTGCCAGCAGCCCAAGGGGACTAGCGGGGGGATCCTACGAGCAGTACTTC.

J is TRBJ2-2 and V is TRBV24-1; tentatively, D is TRBD1 (6 bases). This CDR3 has 16 amino acids. Germline V gene lookup returns CDR1 KGHDR and CDR2 SFDVKD. Trimming pared 3 bases from V and 2 bases from J, leaving 12 bases between. The CDR3 is CATSDPDSHNTGELFF. The CDR3 DNA sequence: TGTGCCACCAGTGATCCGGACAGCCATAACACCGGGGAGCTGTTTTTT.

This chain uses TRBV9 with TRBJ2-1; unclear D gene. CDR3 length equals 12 residues. Germline assignment: CDR1 SGDLS and CDR2 YYNGEE. Trimming pared 1 base from V and 5 bases from J, leaving 4 bases between. The CDR3 region is CASSVNDNEQFF. CDR3 bases: TGTGCCAGCAGCGTAAACGACAATGAGCAGTTCTTC.

This clonotype has only one observation. This rearrangement joins TRBV7-6 to TRBJ2-7; no clear D gene. Germline V gene data show CDR1 as SGHVS and CDR2 as FNYEAQ. This CDR3 is 15 amino acids long. Trimming removed 3 bases at V and 0 bases at J, with 12 bases between. The CDR3, as DNA: TGTGCCAGCAGCTTGAATTCGGGCTCCTCCTACGAGCAGTACTTC. Protein sequence: CASSLNSGSSYEQYF.

The chain is built from TRBV29-1 and TRBJ2-3, with D maybe TRBD2 (7 bases). CDR1 is SQVTM and CDR2 is ANQGSEA in the germline V gene. The V end was cut by 6 bases, the J end by 11 bases, with 27 bases between. CDR3 size: 15 residues. This CDR3 reads CSVGRGGASYNEQYF. CDR3 DNA: TGCAGCGTCGGACGAGGGGGGGCCTCCTACAATGAGCAGTATTTT.

The chain joins TRBV7-7 to TRBJ2-2, with D uncertain. Germline CDR1 SSHAT, CDR2 FNYEAQ (reference sequence). The length of the CDR3 is 14 residues. As DNA, the CDR3 is TGTGCTGGCAGCCCGGACGATAACACCGGGGAGCTGTTTTTT. Translation: CAGSPDDNTGELFF.